This TCR beta chain derives from a study of PD-L1 blockade in urothelial cancer. Across the whole study: Blood drawn 3 weeks (second dose) and 6 weeks after treatment start was analyzed. Blood gave a median about 140,000 T cells.

The junction had 5 bases not matched to a gene; V was cut back by 10 bases and J by 4 bases. The CDR3 is 12 amino acids. CDR1 and CDR2 from the germline V gene are LNHNV and YYDKDF (reference sequence). Libraries were prepared by immunoSEQ multiplex PCR; TCRdb keeps only in-frame clonotypes and omits some of them. The data show tens of thousands of clones, around 83% seen once. The receptor was isolated from a man aged 55 to 70 with urothelial cancer. V is TRBV15 and J is TRBJ2-7, with 9 bases identical to TRBD1. Sequencing used PBMCs, obtained around atezolizumab (anti-PD-L1) treatment. CDR3 region: CARTGGPYEQYF. CDR3 coding DNA: TGTGCCAGAACAGGGGGCCCATACGAGCAGTACTTC.